This T cell receptor (beta chain) is drawn from a study of technical replicates of blood from four donors. This clone has a single count. The CDR3 contains 20 residues. CDR1 is SNHLY, CDR2 FYNNEI, per germline. V was clipped by 5 bases and J by 4 bases; unmatched bases: 22. Only in-frame clones appear in the TCRdb table, and some are missing; sequencing was by immunoSEQ multiplex PCR. In the table there are approximately 82,000 clones, 90% to 95% of which are singletons. The chain is built from TRBV2 and TRBJ2-3, with 9 bases that match TRBD2. Sequenced: T cells isolated from PBMCs. This receptor was identified in a human donor in good health. CDR3 bases: TGTGCCAGCAGTCCGTTGGAGGCTAGCGGGACTGGAATAAGTGCAGATACGCAGTATTTT. Amino acid sequence: CASSPLEASGTGISADTQYF. Drawing the rest from reference TRBV2 and TRBJ2-3, the complete variable domain is EPEVTQTPSHQVTQMGQEVILRCVPISNHLYFYWYRQILGQKVEFLVSFYNNEISEKSEIFDDQFSVERPDGSNFTLKIRSTKLEDSAMYFCASSPLEASGTGISADTQYFGPGTRLTVL.